Below, 11 T cell receptor beta chains from the same sample are listed, as sequenced in a study of regulatory dendritic cells for organ transplantation. Profiled with immunoSEQ multiplex PCR; TCRdb holds only in-frame clones, not every one. The data hold under 25,000 clones, with just under 75% observed a single time. Sequencing used memory CD4+ T cells from blood. As to subset: CD45RO+ memory T cells. The receptors here all came from a human donor in good health.

The rearrangement uses TRBV5-6 and TRBJ1-3; weak D call: TRBD1 (6 bases). Per germline, CDR1 SGHDT and CDR2 YYEEEE. This CDR3 has 14 amino acids. The germline V and J ends were trimmed by 5 bases and 0 bases, with 9 bases remaining between them. The CDR3 is CASRLQGSGNTIYF. In DNA, the CDR3 is TGTGCCAGCAGGTTACAGGGCTCTGGAAACACCATATATTTT.

This clone was seen more than once but under ten times. The rearrangement uses TRBV5-4 and TRBJ2-3; D may be TRBD2 (7 bases). The CDR3 loop spans 17 amino acids. From germline, CDR1 is SGHNT and CDR2 YYREEE (reference sequence). Trimming cost V 4 bases and J 0 bases, with 18 bases left between them. CDR3 bases: TGTGCCAGCAGCCTGGGTAGAGGGGGGGGGAGCACAGATACGCAGTATTTT. It encodes CASSLGRGGGSTDTQYF.

The V call is TRBV6-1, the J call TRBJ1-6, with D unresolved. Germline values: CDR1 MNHNS, CDR2 SASEGT. V was pared by 1 base and J by 10 bases, with 14 bases between. CDR3 length equals 15 residues. CDR3 bases: TGTGCCAGCAGTGAAGAGATGGGTGGGCGATCACCCCTCCACTTT. Its protein product is CASSEEMGGRSPLHF.

Note on this clone: Other nucleotide sequences in the sample specify the same CDR3. The chain uses TRBV7-9 and TRBJ2-2, with 10 bases that match TRBD1. The CDR3 is 15 residues long. Germline CDR1 reads SEHNR; CDR2 reads FQNEAQ (reference sequence). V gave up 4 bases and J gave up 5 bases; unmatched junction bases: 4. CDR3 in DNA: TGTGCCAGCAGCTCCGGACAGGGGGAAACCGGGGAGCTGTTTTTT. Its protein product is CASSSGQGETGELFF.

This chain links TRBV4-1 with TRBJ1-6; 8 nucleotides align to TRBD1. CDR3 length equals 15 residues. The V gene end was trimmed by 5 bases and the J gene end by 2 bases; junction bases not matched to a gene: 2. Germline V gene sequence: CDR1 MGHRA, CDR2 YSYEKL. CDR3 sequence (DNA): TGCGCCAGCAGCACACAGGGGGCCTATAATTCACCCCTCCACTTT. Translation gives CASSTQGAYNSPLHF.

Only one count was recorded for this clone. The CDR3 sequence: CSVGVAADTEAFF. CDR3 DNA: TGCAGCGTTGGGGTTGCGGCAGACACTGAAGCTTTCTTT. The chain has TRBV29-1 and TRBJ1-1; no reliable D call. This CDR3 spans 13 amino acids. Between the trimmed V and J ends, which lost 4 bases and 3 bases, there was a span of 12 bases. The V gene's germline CDR1 is SQVTM and CDR2 ANQGSEA.

This chain joins TRBV5-1 and TRBJ2-3; 15 positions match TRBD2. In germline, CDR1 is SGHRS, CDR2 YFSETQ. The CDR3 loop spans 18 amino acids. Losses at the gene ends were 2 bases for V and 2 bases for J; bases not matched to a gene: 6. Here the CDR3 reads CASSLGLAGGTYTDTQYF. The CDR3 nucleotides read TGCGCCAGCAGCTTAGGACTAGCGGGGGGGACATACACAGATACGCAGTATTTT.

The CDR3 sequence is CASSLGGARSNQPQHF. The CDR3 DNA is TGTGCCAGCAGCTTAGGTGGGGCCCGGAGCAATCAGCCCCAGCATTTT. The rearrangement joins TRBV13 to TRBJ1-5; TRBD1 is a possible D gene (5 bases). CDR1 PRHDT and CDR2 FYEKMQ come from the germline V gene (reference sequence). CDR3 size: 16 residues. V was shortened by 0 bases and J by 1 base, with 10 bases between the two germline ends.

With regard to this clone: An end of the junction does not agree with germline; a read error may underlie this. The genes are TRBV7-2 and TRBJ2-7; 14 bases are shared with TRBD2. The CDR3 consists of 14 residues. Germline CDR1 and CDR2: SGHTA and FQGNSA. CDR3 amino acids: CASSTTSGGARWDF. The CDR3 DNA is TGTGCCAGCAGCACGACTAGCGGGGGGGCGAGGTGGGACTTC.

The sample holds one count of this clone. The chain employs TRBV4-1 and TRBJ1-4; 8 bases are shared with TRBD1. Per germline, CDR1 MGHRA and CDR2 YSYEKL. This CDR3 has 15 residues. J gave up 8 bases and V 1 base, and 6 bases lay outside the gene matches. The DNA of the CDR3 is TGCGCCAGCAGCCAAGGTGACAGGGGAAACGAAAAACTGTTTTTT. It yields the protein CASSQGDRGNEKLFF.

In its sample, this clone is medium-sized. The V gene is TRBV2, the J gene TRBJ2-2, with 7 bases fitting TRBD1. Germline V gives CDR1 SNHLY, CDR2 FYNNEI. This CDR3 spans 16 amino acids. The V and J ends lost 3 bases and 2 bases, in that order; junction bases with no gene match: 6. This CDR3 is CASSDWGTANTGELFF. The DNA for the CDR3 is TGTGCCAGCAGTGATTGGGGGACAGCAAACACCGGGGAGCTGTTTTTT.